These 6 T cell receptor beta chains originate from one sample sequenced in a study of cytomegalovirus exposure and HLA in healthy donors. Primers: 60 Vbeta forward and 13 Jbeta reverse. Measured with immunoSEQ multiplex PCR; TCRdb has only the in-frame clones, and not every one. The sample lists 210,000 or so clones, about nine tenths occurring once. The sequencing sample was made of PBMCs. These receptors were taken from a man younger than 45 in good health and CMV-seronegative.

V usage is TRBV10-1 and J usage is TRBJ1-5; the match to TRBD1 covers 10 bases. The V gene end was trimmed by 10 bases and the J gene end by 0 bases; junction bases not matched to a gene: 12. From germline, CDR1 is WNHNN and CDR2 SYGVQD (reference sequence). The CDR3 contains 17 residues. DNA for the CDR3: TGCGCCATACACCGGGACAGGGGCGACCATAGCAATCAGCCCCAGCATTTT. Protein sequence: CAIHRDRGDHSNQPQHF.

This chain links TRBV11-3 with TRBJ2-1; 10 nucleotides line up with TRBD2. The CDR3 consists of 15 residues. CDR1 SGHNT and CDR2 YENEEA come from the germline V gene. The ends lost 5 bases at V and 3 bases at J; junction bases unmatched: 4. CDR3 protein: CASSARTSGYNEQFF. The DNA for the CDR3 is TGTGCCAGCAGCGCTAGGACTAGCGGCTACAATGAGCAGTTCTTC. The variable domain in full, with the rest retrieved from reference TRBV11-3 and TRBJ2-1, is EAGVVQSPRYKIIEKKQPVAFWCNPISGHNTLYWYLQNLGQGPELLIRYENEEAVDDSQLPKDRFSAERLKGVDSTLKIQPAELGDSAVYLCASSARTSGYNEQFFGPGTRLTVL.

The rearrangement uses TRBV27 and TRBJ2-7, with a tentative D call TRBD2 (6 bases). The CDR3 consists of 14 residues. The V end was cut by 6 bases, the J end by 0 bases, with 12 bases between. From germline, CDR1 is MNHEY and CDR2 SMNVEV (reference sequence). CDR3 loop: CASRSSASSYEQYF. The CDR3, as DNA: TGTGCCAGCAGGTCTAGCGCGAGCTCCTACGAGCAGTACTTC.

V gene TRBV7-6 combines with J gene TRBJ1-1, with D unresolved. The V gene's germline CDR1 is SGHVS and CDR2 FNYEAQ. There are 14 residues in the CDR3. The germline V and J ends were trimmed by 5 bases and 0 bases, with 10 bases remaining between them. CDR3 sequence reads: CASSAGPMNTEAFF. CDR3 nucleotides: TGTGCCAGCAGCGCGGGCCCTATGAACACTGAAGCTTTCTTT.

J is TRBJ1-4 and V is TRBV2; TRBD1 is a possible D gene (6 bases). This CDR3 spans 14 amino acids. Deletions cut 7 bases from V and 5 bases from J, with 14 bases between. Germline CDR1 reads SNHLY; CDR2 reads FYNNEI. The CDR3 sequence: CASKVGQQNEKLFF. In nucleotides, the CDR3 is TGTGCCAGCAAGGTTGGACAGCAGAATGAAAAACTGTTTTTT.

The V gene is TRBV7-2, the J gene TRBJ2-5; possible D gene TRBD2, 6 bases. The germline CDR1 and CDR2 sequences are SGHTA and FQGNSA. V was cut by 5 bases and J by 1 base, with 14 bases left in between. CDR3 size: 15 residues. The CDR3 DNA is TGTGCCAGCAGCCTCAGCGGGCAGCGCCAAGAGACCCAGTACTTC. It yields the protein CASSLSGQRQETQYF.